This T cell receptor (beta chain) appears in the sequencing data of a study of shared clonotypes between healthy human individuals. Study-level findings and limits: In the sorted subsets, rarefaction showed sequencing was incomplete despite large depth. Non-shared clonotypes had lower generation probabilities than those shared by all four donors.

The CDR3 length is 16 residues. Germline V CDR1 and CDR2: LNHDA, SQIVND (reference sequence). Trimming left V 0 bases short and J 2 bases short, with 11 bases between. Researchers ran the assay at a deep level. Some clones are missing from TCRdb's copy, which holds only in-frame ones; the method was immunoSEQ multiplex PCR. The data show just over 2,000,000 clones, just under 95% seen once. Naive CD8 isolation took CD45RO-negative cells positively selected for CCR7 and excluded terminally differentiated effector memory CD45RA+ cells. All donors qualified as healthy HIV-negative adults and had experienced no recent acute infections or vaccinations. For this clone: Antigen specificity is unknown.

The specimen was naive CD8+ T cells sorted from blood. The rearrangement links TRBV19 to TRBJ1-5; D is unclear. This sequence originates from a man younger than 35 in good health. For the CDR3, the DNA is TGTGCCAGTAGTATAGATTACGGGGAGGGCAATCAGCCCCAGCATTTT. It encodes CASSIDYGEGNQPQHF.